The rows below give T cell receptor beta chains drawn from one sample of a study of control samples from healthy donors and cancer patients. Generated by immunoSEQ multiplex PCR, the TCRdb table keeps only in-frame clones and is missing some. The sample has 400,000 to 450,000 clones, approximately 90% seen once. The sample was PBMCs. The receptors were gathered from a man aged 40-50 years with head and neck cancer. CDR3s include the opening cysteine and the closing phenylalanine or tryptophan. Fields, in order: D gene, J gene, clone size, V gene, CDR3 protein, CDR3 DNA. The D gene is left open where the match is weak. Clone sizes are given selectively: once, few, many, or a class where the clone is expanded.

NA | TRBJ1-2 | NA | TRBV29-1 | CSVEDWSGSGYTF | TGCAGCGTTGAAGATTGGTCAGGGAGCGGCTACACCTTC
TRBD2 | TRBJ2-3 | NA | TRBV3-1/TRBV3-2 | CASSQNNLAADTQYF | TGTGCCAGCAGCCAAAATAACCTAGCGGCAGATACGCAGTATTTT
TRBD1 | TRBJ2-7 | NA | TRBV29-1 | CSVGDRGPIYEQYF | TGCAGCGTTGGCGACAGGGGGCCTATCTACGAGCAGTACTTC
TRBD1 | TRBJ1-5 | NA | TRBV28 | CASSKDRAAQPQHF | TGTGCCAGCAGTAAGGACAGGGCAGCCCAGCCCCAGCATTTT
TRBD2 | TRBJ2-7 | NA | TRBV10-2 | CASTAPGGGYEQYF | TGCGCCAGCACCGCCCCCGGGGGAGGGTACGAGCAGTACTTC
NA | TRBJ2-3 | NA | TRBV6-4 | CASSDSGDTQYF | TGTGCCAGCAGTGACTCTGGAGATACGCAGTATTTT
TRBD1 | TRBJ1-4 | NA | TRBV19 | CASRPGQGEKLFF | TGTGCCAGTAGGCCGGGACAGGGAGAGAAACTGTTTTTT
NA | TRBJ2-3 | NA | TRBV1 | CTGRGLAGDTQYF | TGCACCGGTAGGGGACTAGCGGGAGATACGCAGTATTTT
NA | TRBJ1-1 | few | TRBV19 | CASIRTENTEAFF | TGTGCCAGTATCCGGACGGAGAACACTGAAGCTTTCTTT
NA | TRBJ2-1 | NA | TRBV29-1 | CSVGGLPYNEQFF | TGCAGCGTTGGCGGGCTCCCCTACAATGAGCAGTTCTTC
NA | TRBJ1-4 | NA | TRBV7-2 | CASSLRATTNEKLFF | TGTGCCAGCAGCTTAAGAGCCACAACTAATGAAAAACTGTTTTTT
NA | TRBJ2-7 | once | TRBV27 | CASRGLTGVSYEQYF | TGTGCCAGCAGGGGATTAACGGGAGTGTCCTACGAGCAGTACTTC
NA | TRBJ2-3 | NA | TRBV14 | CASSQGDTLDTQYF | TGTGCCAGCAGCCAAGGAGACACGTTAGATACGCAGTATTTT
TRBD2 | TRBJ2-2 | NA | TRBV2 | CASKGLAGGPSTGELFF | TGTGCCAGCAAGGGACTAGCGGGAGGGCCGAGCACCGGGGAGCTGTTTTTT
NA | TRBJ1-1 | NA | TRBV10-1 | CASRPEPGGEAFF | TGCGCCAGCAGGCCCGAACCCGGTGGGGAAGCTTTCTTT
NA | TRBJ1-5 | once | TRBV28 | CASSPGGRGNQPQHF | TGTGCCAGCAGCCCCGGGGGGCGCGGCAATCAGCCCCAGCATTTT
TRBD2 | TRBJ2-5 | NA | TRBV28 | CASIGGGRATETQYF | TGTGCCAGCATAGGCGGCGGGAGGGCCACGGAGACCCAGTACTTC
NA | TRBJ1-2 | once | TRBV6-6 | CASSYFATEEPYGYTF | TGTGCCAGCAGTTACTTCGCCACGGAGGAACCCTATGGCTACACCTTC
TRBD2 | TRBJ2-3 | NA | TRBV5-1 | CASSRLGLAGKFDTQYF | TGCGCCAGCAGCAGATTGGGACTAGCGGGGAAATTTGATACGCAGTATTTT
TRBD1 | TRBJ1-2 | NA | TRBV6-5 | CASRETGVGYTF | TGTGCCAGCAGGGAGACAGGGGTTGGCTACACCTTC
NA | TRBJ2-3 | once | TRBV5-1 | CASSLADGTDTQYF | TGCGCCAGCAGCTTGGCGGACGGCACAGATACGCAGTATTTT
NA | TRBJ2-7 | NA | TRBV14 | CASSQGGASEDEQYF | TGTGCCAGCAGCCAAGGGGGGGCCTCCGAAGACGAGCAGTACTTC
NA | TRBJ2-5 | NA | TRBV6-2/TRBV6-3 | CASSSSTGRQRGETQYF | TGTGCCAGCAGTTCCTCGACGGGACGGCAACGGGGGGAGACCCAGTACTTC
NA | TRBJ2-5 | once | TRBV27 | CASSLSWSSREWDQETQYF | TGTGCCAGCAGTTTGAGTTGGTCATCTAGGGAGTGGGACCAAGAGACCCAGTACTTC
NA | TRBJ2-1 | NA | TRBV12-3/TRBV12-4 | CASSPNSARQFF | TGTGCCAGCAGCCCTAACTCCGCTAGACAGTTCTTC
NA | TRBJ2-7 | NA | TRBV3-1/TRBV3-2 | CASSQVRGSLLRQYF | TGTGCCAGCAGCCAAGTACGAGGGAGCCTCCTTAGGCAGTACTTC
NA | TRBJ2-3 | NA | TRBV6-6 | CASRRQRYTDTQYF | TGTGCCAGCAGGCGACAGAGATACACAGATACGCAGTATTTT
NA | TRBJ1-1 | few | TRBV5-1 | CASSFSRNTEAFF | TGCGCCAGCAGCTTTTCCAGGAACACTGAAGCTTTCTTT
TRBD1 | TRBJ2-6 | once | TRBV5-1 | CASSLTGEGANVLTF | TGCGCCAGCAGTTTAACAGGGGAAGGGGCCAACGTCCTGACTTTC
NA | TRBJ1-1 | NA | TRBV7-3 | CASSLGGGSITEAFF | TGTGCCAGCAGCTTGGGCGGGGGCTCGATCACTGAAGCTTTCTTT
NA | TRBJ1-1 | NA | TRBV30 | CAWSRQRTMNTEAFF | TGTGCCTGGAGCAGACAGCGGACTATGAACACTGAAGCTTTCTTT
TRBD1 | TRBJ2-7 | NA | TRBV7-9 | CASSLGGQGAHEQYF | TGTGCCAGCAGCTTAGGGGGACAGGGGGCGCACGAGCAGTACTTC
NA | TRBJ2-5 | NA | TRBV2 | CASERRGQETQYF | TGTGCCAGCGAGAGGAGGGGCCAAGAGACCCAGTACTTC
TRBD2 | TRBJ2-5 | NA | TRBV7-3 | CASSPGTRGETQYF | TGTGCCAGCAGCCCCGGGACTAGGGGGGAGACCCAGTACTTC
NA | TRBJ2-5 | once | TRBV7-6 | CASSIGLVSWAMRETQYF | TGTGCCAGCAGTATTGGCCTGGTATCCTGGGCCATGCGGGAGACCCAGTACTTC
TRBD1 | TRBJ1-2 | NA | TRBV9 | CASSTGTGLNYGYTF | TGTGCCAGCAGCACCGGGACAGGGCTTAACTATGGCTACACCTTC
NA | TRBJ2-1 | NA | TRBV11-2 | CASSTGLYNEQFF | TGTGCCAGCAGCACGGGACTTTACAATGAGCAGTTCTTC
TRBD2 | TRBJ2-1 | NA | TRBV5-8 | CASSFPTSGRNNEQFF | TGTGCCAGCAGCTTCCCAACTAGCGGGAGAAACAATGAGCAGTTCTTC
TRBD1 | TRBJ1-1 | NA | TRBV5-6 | CASSSERDRGIGGEAFF | TGTGCCAGCAGCTCCGAAAGGGACAGGGGCATAGGGGGTGAAGCTTTCTTT
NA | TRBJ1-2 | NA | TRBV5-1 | CASSPLGGANGYTF | TGCGCCAGCAGCCCACTGGGGGGGGCGAATGGCTACACCTTC
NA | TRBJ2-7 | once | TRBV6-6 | CASSTDSSYEQYF | TGTGCCAGCAGTACCGACAGCTCCTACGAGCAGTACTTC
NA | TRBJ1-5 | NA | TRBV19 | CATVTGNSNQPQHF | TGTGCCACCGTGACAGGAAATAGCAATCAGCCCCAGCATTTT
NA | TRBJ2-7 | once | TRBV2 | CASTAANYEQYF | TGTGCCAGCACGGCGGCAAACTACGAGCAGTACTTC
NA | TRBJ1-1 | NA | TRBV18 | CASSPARQGLTEAFF | TGTGCCAGCTCACCAGCGAGGCAGGGTCTTACTGAAGCTTTCTTT
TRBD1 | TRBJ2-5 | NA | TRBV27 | CASSFSGTGRETQYF | TGTGCCAGCAGTTTTTCAGGGACAGGGCGGGAGACCCAGTACTTC